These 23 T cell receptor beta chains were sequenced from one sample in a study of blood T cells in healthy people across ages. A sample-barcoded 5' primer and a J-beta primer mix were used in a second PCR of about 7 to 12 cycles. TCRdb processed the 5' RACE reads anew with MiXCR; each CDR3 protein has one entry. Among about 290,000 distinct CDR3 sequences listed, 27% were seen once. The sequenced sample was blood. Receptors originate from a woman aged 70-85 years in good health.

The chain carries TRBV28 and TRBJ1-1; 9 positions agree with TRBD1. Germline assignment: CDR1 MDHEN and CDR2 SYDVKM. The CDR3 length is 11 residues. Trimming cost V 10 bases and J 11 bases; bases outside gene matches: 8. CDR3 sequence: CATDRGGSAFF. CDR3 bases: TGTGCCACCGACAGGGGGGGATCCGCTTTCTTT. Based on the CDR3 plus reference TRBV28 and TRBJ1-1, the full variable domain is DVKVTQSSRYLVKRTGEKVFLECVQDMDHENMFWYRQDPGLGLRLIYFSYDVKMKEKGDIPEGYSVSREKKERFSLILESASTNQTSMYLCATDRGGSAFFGQGTRLTVV.

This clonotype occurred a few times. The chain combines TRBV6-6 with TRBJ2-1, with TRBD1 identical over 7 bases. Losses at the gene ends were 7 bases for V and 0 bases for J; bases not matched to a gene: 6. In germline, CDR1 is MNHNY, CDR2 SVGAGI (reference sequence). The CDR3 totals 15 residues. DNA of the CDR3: TGTGCCAGCAAGGTACAGGGGAGCTCCTACAATGAGCAGTTCTTC. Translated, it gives CASKVQGSSYNEQFF.

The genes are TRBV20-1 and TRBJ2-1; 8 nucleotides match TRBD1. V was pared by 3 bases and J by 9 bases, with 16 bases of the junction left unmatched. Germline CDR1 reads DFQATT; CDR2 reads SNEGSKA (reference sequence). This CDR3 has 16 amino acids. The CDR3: CSASGWTGSLPSEQFF. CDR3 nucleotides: TGCAGTGCTAGTGGATGGACAGGGTCACTCCCCAGTGAGCAGTTCTTC.

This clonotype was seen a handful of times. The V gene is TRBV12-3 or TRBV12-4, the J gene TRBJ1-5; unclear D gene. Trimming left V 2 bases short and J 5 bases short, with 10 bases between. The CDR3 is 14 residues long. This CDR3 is CASSLMGSYQPQHF. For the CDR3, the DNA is TGTGCCAGCAGTTTAATGGGCAGTTATCAGCCCCAGCATTTT.

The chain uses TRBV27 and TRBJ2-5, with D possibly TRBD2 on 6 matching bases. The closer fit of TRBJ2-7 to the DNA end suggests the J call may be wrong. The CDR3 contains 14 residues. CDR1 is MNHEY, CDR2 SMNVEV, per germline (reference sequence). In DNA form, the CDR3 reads TGTGCCAGCAGTTTACGGGAGCCCCCCTACGAGCAGTACTTC. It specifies CASSLREPPYEQYF.

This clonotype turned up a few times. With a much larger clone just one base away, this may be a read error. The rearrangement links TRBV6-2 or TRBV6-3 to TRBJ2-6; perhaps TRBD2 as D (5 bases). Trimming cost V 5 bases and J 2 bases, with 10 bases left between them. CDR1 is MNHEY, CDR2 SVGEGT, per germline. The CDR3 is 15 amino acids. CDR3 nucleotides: TGTGCCAGCAGTAGGGAGAAACCTGGGGCCAACGTCCTGACTTTC. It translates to CASSREKPGANVLTF.

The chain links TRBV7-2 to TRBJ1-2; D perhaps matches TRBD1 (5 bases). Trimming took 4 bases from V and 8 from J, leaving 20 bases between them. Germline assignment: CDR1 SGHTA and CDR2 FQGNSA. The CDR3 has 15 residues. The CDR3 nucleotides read TGTGCCAGCAGCTCCCCCAAATTTATGGGGGACGGCTACACCTTC. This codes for CASSSPKFMGDGYTF. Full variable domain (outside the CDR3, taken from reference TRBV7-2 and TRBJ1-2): GAGVSQSPSNKVTEKGKDVELRCDPISGHTALYWYRQSLGQGLEFLIYFQGNSAPDKSGLPSDRFSAERTGGSVSTLTIQRTQQEDSAVYLCASSSPKFMGDGYTFGSGTRLTVV.

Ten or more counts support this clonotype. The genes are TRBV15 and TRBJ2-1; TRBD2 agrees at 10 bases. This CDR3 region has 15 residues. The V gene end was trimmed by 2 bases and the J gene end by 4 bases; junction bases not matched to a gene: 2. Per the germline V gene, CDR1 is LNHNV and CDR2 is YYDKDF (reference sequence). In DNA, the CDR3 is TGTGCCACCAGCAGACTAGCGGGAGCTTACAATGAGCAGTTCTTC. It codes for CATSRLAGAYNEQFF.

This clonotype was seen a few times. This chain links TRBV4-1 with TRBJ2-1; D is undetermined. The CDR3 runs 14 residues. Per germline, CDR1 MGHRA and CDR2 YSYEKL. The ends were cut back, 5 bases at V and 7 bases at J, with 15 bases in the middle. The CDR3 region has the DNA TGCGCCAGCAGCATTGGCGCAAGAAATAATGAGCAGTTCTTC. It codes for CASSIGARNNEQFF.

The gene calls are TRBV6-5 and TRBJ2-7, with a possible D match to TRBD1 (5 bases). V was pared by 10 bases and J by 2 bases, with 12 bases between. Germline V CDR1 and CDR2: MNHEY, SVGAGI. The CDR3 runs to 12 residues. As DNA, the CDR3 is TGTGCCACCCTGACAGATACCTACGAGCAGTACTTC. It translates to CATLTDTYEQYF.

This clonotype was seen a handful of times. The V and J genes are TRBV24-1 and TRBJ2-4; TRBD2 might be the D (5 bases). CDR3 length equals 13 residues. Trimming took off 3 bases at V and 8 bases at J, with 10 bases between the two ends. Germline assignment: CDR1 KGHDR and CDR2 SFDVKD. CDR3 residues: CATSDERSDIQYF. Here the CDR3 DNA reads TGTGCCACCAGTGATGAGCGGAGTGACATTCAGTACTTC.

The CDR3: CASSLPGNTEAFF. The CDR3 DNA is TGTGCCAGCAGTTTACCCGGGAACACTGAAGCTTTCTTT. The chain is built from TRBV27 and TRBJ1-1; D is uncertain. Trimming took 2 bases from V and 1 from J, leaving 5 bases between them. The CDR3 sequence is 13 residues long. Germline CDR1 MNHEY, CDR2 SMNVEV (reference sequence).

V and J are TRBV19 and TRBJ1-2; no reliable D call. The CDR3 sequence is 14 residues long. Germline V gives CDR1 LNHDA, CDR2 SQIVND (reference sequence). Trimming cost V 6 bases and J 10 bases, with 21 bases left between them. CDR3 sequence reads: CASSPAVQSNDYTF. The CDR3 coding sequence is TGTGCCAGTAGCCCTGCGGTACAGTCTAACGACTACACCTTC.

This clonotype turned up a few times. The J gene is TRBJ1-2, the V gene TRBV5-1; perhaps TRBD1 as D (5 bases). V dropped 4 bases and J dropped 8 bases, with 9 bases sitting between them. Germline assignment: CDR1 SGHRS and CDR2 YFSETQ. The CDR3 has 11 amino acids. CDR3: CASSQGWGYTF. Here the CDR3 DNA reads TGCGCCAGCAGCCAGGGCTGGGGCTACACCTTC.

The CDR3 nucleotides read TGTGCCAGCAGCTTAGGCTTTGCCCCGGGGAGGACAGATACGCAGTATTTT. Protein product: CASSLGFAPGRTDTQYF. V gene TRBV11-2 combines with J gene TRBJ2-3; possibly TRBD2 for D (6 bases). Between the trimmed V and J ends, which lost 1 base and 3 bases, there was a span of 17 bases. Germline V gives CDR1 SGHAT, CDR2 FQNNGV. The CDR3 sequence is 17 residues long.

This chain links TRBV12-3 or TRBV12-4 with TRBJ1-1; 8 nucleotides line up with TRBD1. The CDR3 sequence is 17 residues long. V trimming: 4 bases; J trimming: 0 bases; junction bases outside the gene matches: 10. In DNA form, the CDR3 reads TGTGCCAGCAGTTCCGGACAGGGCAGGCTAATGAACACTGAAGCTTTCTTT. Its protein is CASSSGQGRLMNTEAFF.

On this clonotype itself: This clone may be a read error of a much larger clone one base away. The CDR3 here is CASSVGTGVSIQYF. The CDR3 DNA reads TGTGCCAGCAGCGTAGGGACAGGGGTGAGCATTCAGTACTTC. The chain joins TRBV9 to TRBJ2-4, with 9 bases aligning to TRBD1. Germline-derived CDR1 and CDR2 are SGDLS and YYNGEE. V lost 0 bases to trimming and J lost 9 bases; unmatched junction nucleotides: 4. CDR3 length: 14 amino acids.

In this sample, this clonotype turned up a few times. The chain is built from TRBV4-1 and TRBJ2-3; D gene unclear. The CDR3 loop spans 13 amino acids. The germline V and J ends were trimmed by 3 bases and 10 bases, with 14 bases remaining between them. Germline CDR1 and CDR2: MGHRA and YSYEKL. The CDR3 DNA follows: TGCGCCAGCAGCCAGGATACTGTTCCCCCGCAGTATTTT. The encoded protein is CASSQDTVPPQYF.

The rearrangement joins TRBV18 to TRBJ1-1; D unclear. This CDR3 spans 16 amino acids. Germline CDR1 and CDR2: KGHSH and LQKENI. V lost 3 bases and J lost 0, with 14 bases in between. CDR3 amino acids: CASSPVQRSLNTEAFF. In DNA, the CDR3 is TGTGCCAGCTCACCGGTACAGAGATCTTTGAACACTGAAGCTTTCTTT.

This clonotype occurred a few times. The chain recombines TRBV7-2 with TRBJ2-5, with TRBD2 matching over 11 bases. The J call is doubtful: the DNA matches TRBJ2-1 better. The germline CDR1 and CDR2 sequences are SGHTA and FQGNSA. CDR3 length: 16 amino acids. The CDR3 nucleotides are TGTGCCAGCAGCTTACGCGGGACTAGCGGCATCAATGAGCAGTTCTTC. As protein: CASSLRGTSGINEQFF.

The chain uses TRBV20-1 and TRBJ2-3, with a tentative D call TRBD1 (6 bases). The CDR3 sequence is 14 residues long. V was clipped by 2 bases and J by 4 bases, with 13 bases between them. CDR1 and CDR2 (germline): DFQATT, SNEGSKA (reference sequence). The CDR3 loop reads CSARLVRGSDTQYF. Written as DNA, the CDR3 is TGCAGTGCTAGACTCGTGAGGGGGTCAGATACGCAGTATTTT.

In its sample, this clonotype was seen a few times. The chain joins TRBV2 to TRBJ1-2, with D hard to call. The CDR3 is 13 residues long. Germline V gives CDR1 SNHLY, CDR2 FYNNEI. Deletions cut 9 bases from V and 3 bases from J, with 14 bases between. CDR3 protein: CARSPRSDYGYTF. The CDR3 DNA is TGTGCCAGGTCCCCGAGGTCGGACTATGGCTACACCTTC.

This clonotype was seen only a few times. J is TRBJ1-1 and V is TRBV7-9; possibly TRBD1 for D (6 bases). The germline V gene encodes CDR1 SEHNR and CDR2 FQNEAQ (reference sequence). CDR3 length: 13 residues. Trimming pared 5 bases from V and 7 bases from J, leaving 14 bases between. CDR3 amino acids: CASSRRQVLEAFF. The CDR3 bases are TGTGCCAGCAGCAGGAGACAGGTCCTTGAAGCTTTCTTT.